Following are 2 T cell receptor beta chains from one sample sequenced in a study of blood T cells in healthy people across ages. Together with a sample-barcoded 5' primer, a J-beta primer mix was included in a second PCR lasting about 7 to 12 cycles. TCRdb processed the 5' RACE reads anew with MiXCR; each CDR3 protein has one entry. The sample carries around 940,000 distinct CDR3 sequences, roughly 51% recorded once. The specimen was blood. Receptor source: a woman aged 55-69 years in good health.

This clonotype was recorded a few times. The chain employs TRBV7-7 and TRBJ2-3; tentative D call: TRBD1 (5 bases). CDR1 and CDR2 (germline): SSHAT, FNYEAQ (reference sequence). The CDR3 is 15 residues long. V was shortened by 8 bases and J by 1 base, with 16 bases between the two germline ends. The CDR3, as DNA: TGTGCCAGCCGGTGGGGCGTTGCTGGCACAGATACGCAGTATTTT. Translating it yields CASRWGVAGTDTQYF.

The CDR3 DNA follows: TGCGCCAGCAGCTTGGGGACTAGCGGGAGGTACAATGAGCAGTACTTC. Translation: CASSLGTSGRYNEQYF. The chain joins TRBV4-1 to TRBJ2-5; 15 positions match TRBD2. V trimming: 5 bases; J trimming: 11 bases; junction bases outside the gene matches: 12. The germline CDR1 and CDR2 sequences are MGHRA and YSYEKL. The CDR3 loop spans 16 amino acids.